The clone carrying this TCR beta chain came up once. The antigen remains unidentified. This sample is drawn from a study of follicular helper T cells after annual influenza vaccination. Study background: Blood was drawn on days 0, 7 and 28 after vaccination. For some subjects, blood spans the 2013-2014, 2014-2015 and 2015-2016 annual vaccinations.

This CDR3 has 17 amino acids. Germline CDR1 reads SGHRS; CDR2 reads YFSETQ. The ends lost 3 bases at V and 1 base at J; junction bases unmatched: 9. Study conclusions and caveats: Only roughly 9.5-21% of analyzed cells yielded productive TCRB sequences.

Clones were sequenced by immunoSEQ multiplex PCR, and TCRdb holds only the in-frame ones, with some missing. Altogether 6,000 to 8,000 clones are present, over 70% being singletons, with the ten largest covering about 1.5%. Sample time point: 2015-2016 season, 7 days after influenza vaccination. Non-naive CD4+CXCR5+PD-1+ cTfh were sorted into ICOS+CD38+ and ICOS-CD38- fractions. V and J are TRBV5-1 and TRBJ2-3, with TRBD2 matching over 9 bases. The receptor comes from an adult who received the influenza vaccine. The specimen comprised CXCR5+ CD38- circulating T follicular helper cells from blood, sampled 7 days after influenza vaccination. Stated subset: circulating Tfh, non-naive CD4+CXCR5+PD-1+ (ICOS+CD38+ or ICOS-CD38-). CDR3 DNA: TGCGCCAGCAGCTCGCGGGTTAGCGGGAGTGGCACAGATACGCAGTATTTT. Amino acid sequence: CASSSRVSGSGTDTQYF.